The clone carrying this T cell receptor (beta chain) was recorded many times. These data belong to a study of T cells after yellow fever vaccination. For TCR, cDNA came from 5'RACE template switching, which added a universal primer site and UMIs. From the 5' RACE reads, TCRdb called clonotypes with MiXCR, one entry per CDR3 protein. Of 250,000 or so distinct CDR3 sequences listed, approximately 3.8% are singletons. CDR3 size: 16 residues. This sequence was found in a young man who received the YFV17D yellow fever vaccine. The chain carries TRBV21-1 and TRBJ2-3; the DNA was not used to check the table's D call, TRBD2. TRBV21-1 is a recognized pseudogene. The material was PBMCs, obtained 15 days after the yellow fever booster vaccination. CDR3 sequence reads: CASSNPTSGGTDTQYF. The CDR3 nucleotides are TGTGCCAGCAGCAACCCGACTAGCGGGGGCACAGATACGCAGTATTTT.